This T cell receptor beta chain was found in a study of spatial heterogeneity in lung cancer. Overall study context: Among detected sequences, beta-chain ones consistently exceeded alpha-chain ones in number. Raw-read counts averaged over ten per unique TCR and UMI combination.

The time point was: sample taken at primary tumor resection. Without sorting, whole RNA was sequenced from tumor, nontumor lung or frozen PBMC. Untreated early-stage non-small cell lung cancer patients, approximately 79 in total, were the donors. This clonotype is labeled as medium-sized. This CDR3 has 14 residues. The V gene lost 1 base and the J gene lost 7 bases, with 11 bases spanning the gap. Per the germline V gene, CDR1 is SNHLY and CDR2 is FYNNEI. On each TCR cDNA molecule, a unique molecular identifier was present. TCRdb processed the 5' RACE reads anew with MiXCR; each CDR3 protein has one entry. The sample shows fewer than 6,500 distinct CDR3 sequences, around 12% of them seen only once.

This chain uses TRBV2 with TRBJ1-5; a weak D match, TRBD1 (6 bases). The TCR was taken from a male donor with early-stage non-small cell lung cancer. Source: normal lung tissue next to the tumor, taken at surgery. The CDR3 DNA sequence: TGTGCCAGCAGTGAAGAGGGGGGTTGGCAGCCCCAGCATTTT. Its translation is CASSEEGGWQPQHF.